This TCR beta chain was captured by sequencing in a study of Graves' ophthalmopathy and Graves' hyperthyroidism. The study's findings and limits: The model predicted progression of ophthalmopathy with a sensitivity of just over 70%, and its specificity was about 73%. Blood repertoires reportedly contained most expanded thyroid clonotypes above 0.001 frequency.

The ends lost 4 bases at V and 5 bases at J; junction bases unmatched: 11. Per the germline V gene, CDR1 is SQVTM and CDR2 is ANQGSEA. CDR3 length: 16 residues. This clonotype was seen repeatedly, ten times or more. Its antigen remains unidentified. Beta-chain TCR CDR3 regions were amplified from RNA transcripts. HTBI-primed first-round RT-PCR preceded second-round multiplex PCR. TCRdb processed the multiplex PCR reads anew with MiXCR; each CDR3 protein has one entry. The table records around 1.1 million distinct CDR3 sequences, 36% of them present only once. This clonotype was sampled from an adult man with Graves' hyperthyroidism. Sequencing used peripheral blood or thyroid tissue (not recorded which). The chain uses TRBV29-1 and TRBJ2-2, with TRBD1 matching 9 bases. The CDR3 spells CSVVSADRGSTGELFF. CDR3 nucleotides: TGCAGCGTTGTGTCGGCGGACAGGGGAAGTACCGGGGAGCTGTTTTTT.